This TCR beta chain emerged from a study of T-cell memory formation after mild COVID-19. Study-wide points: Researchers found some responding clones in pre-infection memory, a sign that cross-reactive memory joined. Contracting CD4+ clones sat mainly in CM and EM; CD8+ in EMRA. Still unconfirmed is whether the second-wave clones peaking on day 37 recognized SARS-CoV-2.

TCRdb processed the 5' RACE reads anew with MiXCR; each CDR3 protein has one entry. The sample contains approximately 250,000 distinct CDR3 sequences, about a sixth of which appear only once. The table lists this clonotype with a few counts. Its cognate antigen is unknown. Material for sequencing was PBMCs or a T cell subset sorted from them (not recorded which). The TCR originated in a man younger than 35 who had mild COVID-19 (a few samples of this study predate the infection). Cell type and time point are not known.

In nucleotides, the CDR3 is TGCAGTGCTAGAGAACCGGACAGGGAGGGCTACACCTTC. Translating it yields CSAREPDREGYTF. This rearrangement joins TRBV20-1 to TRBJ1-2; 8 bases match TRBD1. The junction had 5 bases not matched to a gene; V was cut back by 0 bases and J by 8 bases. The CDR3 totals 13 residues. CDR1 and CDR2 from the germline V gene are DFQATT and SNEGSKA (reference sequence).